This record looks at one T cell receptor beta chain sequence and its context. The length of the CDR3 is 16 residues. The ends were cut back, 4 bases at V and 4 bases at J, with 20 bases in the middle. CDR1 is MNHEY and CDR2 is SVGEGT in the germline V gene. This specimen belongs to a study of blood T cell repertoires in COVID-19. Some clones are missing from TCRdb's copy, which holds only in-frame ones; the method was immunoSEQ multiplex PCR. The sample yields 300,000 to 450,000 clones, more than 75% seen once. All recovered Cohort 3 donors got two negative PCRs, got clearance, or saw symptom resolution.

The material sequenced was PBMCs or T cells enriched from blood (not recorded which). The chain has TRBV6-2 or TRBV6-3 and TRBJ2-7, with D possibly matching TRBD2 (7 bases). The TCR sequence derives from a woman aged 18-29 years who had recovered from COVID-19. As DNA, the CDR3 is TGTGCCAGCAGTTCACCCGCCTCTAAGGGGGGGTACGAGCAGTACTTC. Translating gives CASSSPASKGGYEQYF.